Below are 9 T cell receptor beta chains sequenced from a single sample in a study of T-cell memory formation after mild COVID-19 (dated by TCRdb to the early 2020s). The protocol used for the library was 5' RACE. Sequenced using an Illumina NovaSeq 6000. TCRdb cleaned the public reads at Q25 with fastp, built clones with MiXCR and kept in-frame beta chains. Records with the same CDR3 protein are collapsed into one entry carrying the most frequent genes and DNA. Within this sample are 450,000 to 650,000 distinct CDR3 sequences, with 20% to 25% of them counted one time only. Around 9.2% of the sample is taken by the ten largest. The material sequenced was PBMCs or a T cell subset sorted from them (not recorded which). Every receptor here comes from an adult woman who had mild COVID-19 (a few samples of this study predate the infection). The sample titles of this study are shuffled in the database, so cell type and time point are left out; the donor was told from shared clones.

V and J are TRBV7-2 and TRBJ1-2; perhaps TRBD1 as D (5 bases). This CDR3 has 16 residues. Trimming removed 4 bases at V and 6 bases at J, with 21 bases between. Per germline, CDR1 SGHTA and CDR2 FQGNSA. The CDR3 DNA reads TGTGCCAGCAGCTCCTACGGGGCCCGTCTGAGGAATGGCTACACCTTC. Its translation is CASSSYGARLRNGYTF.

This chain joins TRBV5-1 and TRBJ2-1; 14 nucleotides align to TRBD2. Germline CDR1 is SGHRS and CDR2 is YFSETQ. The CDR3 has 17 amino acids. Losses at the gene ends were 4 bases for V and 4 bases for J; bases not matched to a gene: 7. The CDR3 DNA follows: TGCGCCAGCAGCGTAGGGACTAGCGGGGGCCATTACAATGAGCAGTTCTTC. Translating it yields CASSVGTSGGHYNEQFF.

The chain recombines TRBV18 with TRBJ2-7; 9 bases agree with TRBD1. V was pared by 3 bases and J by 3 bases, with 3 bases of the junction left unmatched. CDR1 and CDR2 from the germline V gene are KGHSH and LQKENI. This CDR3 comprises 14 residues. CDR3 amino acids: CASSPTGGNYEQYF. The CDR3 DNA reads as TGTGCCAGCTCACCGACAGGGGGTAACTACGAGCAGTACTTC. Drawing the rest from reference TRBV18 and TRBJ2-7, the complete variable domain is NAGVMQNPRHLVRRRGQEARLRCSPMKGHSHVYWYRQLPEEGLKFMVYLQKENIIDESGMPKERFSAEFPKEGPSILRIQQVVRGDSAAYFCASSPTGGNYEQYFGPGTRLTVT.

This clonotype was observed a few times. This chain's CDR3 is CASSQQDRVTNEQFF. The CDR3 DNA is TGCGCCAGCAGCCAACAGGACAGGGTTACCAATGAGCAGTTCTTC. The chain employs TRBV4-1 and TRBJ2-1; 8 nucleotides agree with TRBD1. This CDR3 region has 15 residues. V shed 2 bases, J shed 6 bases, and the junction held 6 bases outside the gene matches. CDR1 and CDR2 from the germline V gene are MGHRA and YSYEKL.

The CDR3 nucleotides read TGTGCCACCAGCAGGGATAGGACTAGCGGGAGGGCTGAGCAGTTCTTC. Protein product: CATSRDRTSGRAEQFF. This chain uses TRBV15 with TRBJ2-1; TRBD2 matches at 15 bases. The CDR3 has 16 residues. The germline V gene has CDR1 LNHNV and CDR2 YYDKDF (reference sequence). The V and J ends lost 3 bases and 9 bases, in that order; junction bases with no gene match: 6.

The chain has TRBV3-1 and TRBJ1-3; D is ambiguous. The CDR3 totals 14 residues. CDR1 and CDR2 (germline): LGHDT, YNNKEL (reference sequence). Trimming shortened V by 1 base and J by 2 bases, and 6 bases separated the two germline ends. CDR3 protein: CASSQASAGNTIYF. CDR3 nucleotide sequence: TGTGCCAGCAGCCAAGCGTCCGCTGGAAACACCATATATTTT.

The chain carries TRBV7-2 and TRBJ2-7, with D tentatively TRBD1 or TRBD2 (5 bases each). The germline V gene encodes CDR1 SGHTA and CDR2 FQGNSA. V dropped 3 bases and J dropped 0 bases, with 9 bases sitting between them. The CDR3 is 14 residues long. CDR3 bases: TGTGCCAGCAGCTTCCCCGGGACCTCCTACGAGCAGTACTTC. This codes for CASSFPGTSYEQYF.

This clonotype was seen a few times. J is TRBJ2-3 and V is TRBV7-8; the D gene is possibly TRBD2 (5 bases). V was clipped by 5 bases and J by 7 bases, with 19 bases between them. CDR3 length equals 15 residues. Germline V lookup: CDR1 SGHVS, CDR2 FQNEAQ. For the CDR3, the DNA is TGTGCCAGCAGCCGCGAACCGGGAAAGGAGAATACGCAGTATTTT. It codes for CASSREPGKENTQYF.

The genes are TRBV18 and TRBJ1-2; D possibly corresponds to TRBD1 (6 bases). Germline V gene lookup returns CDR1 KGHSH and CDR2 LQKENI. This CDR3 comprises 15 residues. Trimming shortened V by 4 bases and J by 7 bases, and 19 bases separated the two germline ends. The CDR3 here is CASSHPTVSGAGYTF. The DNA of the CDR3 is TGTGCCAGCTCACACCCCACGGTATCGGGGGCTGGCTACACCTTC.